This T cell receptor beta chain was recorded in a study of T cell clonality in common variable immunodeficiency. Overall study findings and caveats: Authors noted CVID clonality's cause needs subpopulation repertoire sequencing.

Trimming left V 6 bases short and J 8 bases short, with 11 bases between. The CDR3 loop spans 12 amino acids. Per germline, CDR1 SEHNR and CDR2 FQNEAQ (reference sequence). This clone occurred many times. The antigen is undetermined. The read halts 3 residues ahead of the CDR3 end, with the missing end drawn from the germline J gene. The protocol was immunoSEQ multiplex PCR, while the TCRdb copy is restricted to in-frame clones and leaves out a portion. The sample lists over 45,000 clones, none appearing once, the ten largest making up under 2%. The sequence derives from a person aged 18 to 70 in good health. The source material was peripheral blood mononuclear cells. This chain links TRBV7-9 with TRBJ2-4, with D possibly matching TRBD1 (6 bases). The covered CDR3 bases are TGTGCCAGCAGAACATCAGGGGACATT. It codes for CASRTSGDI. The full CDR3 reads CASRTSGDIQYF.